This entry describes one TCR beta chain. This entry belongs to a study of OX40 agonist ivuxolimab in advanced cancers. The wider study: Ivuxolimab was administered intravenously to patients at 0.01 to 10 mg/kg every 2 weeks. Patients assigned to dose escalation were diagnosed with hepatocellular carcinoma, melanoma, renal cell or head and neck cancer. Those enrolled were 70% to 85% male, with a mean age of approximately 60 years and ages from roughly 20 to 85.

Profiled with immunoSEQ multiplex PCR; TCRdb holds only in-frame clones, not every one. Among around 74,000 clones listed, approximately 92% were seen once. Germline lookup yields CDR1 LGHNT and CDR2 FRNRAP. CDR3 length: 15 amino acids. V lost 0 bases and J lost 1, with 9 bases in between. The clonotype was recovered from an adult with an advanced solid tumor such as melanoma, head and neck, liver or kidney cancer. The sample here was CD4+ or CD8+ T cells sorted from blood, taken in a trial of the OX40 agonist ivuxolimab. This chain joins TRBV12-5 and TRBJ1-1; tentatively, D is TRBD1 (5 bases). The DNA of the CDR3 is TGTGCTAGTGGTTTGGTACGGGGGGAGAACACTGAAGCTTTCTTT. This sequence encodes CASGLVRGENTEAFF.